This entry lists 28 T cell receptor beta chains sequenced from one sample in a study of control samples from healthy donors and cancer patients (dated by TCRdb to the early 2020s). Library construction relied on the immunoSEQ multiplex PCR assay. The table was pulled from immuneACCESS by TCRdb, which kept in-frame rearrangements only. Such tables lose some clones; where checked, under half of the loss comes from unresolved V genes, and the rest has no known cause. In this sample the table shows around 120,000 clones, approximately 90% of which occur a single time. About 2.5% of the sample is in the top ten clones. The sequenced sample was blood. The source of these receptors is a woman aged 70-85 years in good health.

The chain carries TRBV4-2 and TRBJ1-2, with D unresolved. Per germline, CDR1 LGHNA and CDR2 YNFKEQ. This CDR3 region has 16 residues. V lost 0 bases, J lost 4 bases, and 15 bases lay in between. Here the CDR3 reads CASSQEGSKVFYGYTF. The CDR3 bases are TGTGCCAGCAGCCAAGAGGGGTCAAAGGTTTTCTATGGCTACACCTTC.

CDR3 in amino acids: CASGPSSGTGSEKLFF. As DNA, the CDR3 is TGTGCCAGCGGGCCCTCCTCGGGGACAGGGAGTGAAAAACTGTTTTTT. This chain uses TRBV7-9 with TRBJ1-4, with 9 bases aligning to TRBD1. The ends lost 8 bases at V and 7 bases at J; junction bases unmatched: 14. The CDR3 is 16 residues long. Looked up from germline, CDR1 is SEHNR and CDR2 is FQNEAQ (reference sequence).

The V gene is TRBV29-1, the J gene TRBJ2-7; D possibly corresponds to TRBD1 (5 bases). This CDR3 contains 13 residues. Per the germline V gene, CDR1 is SQVTM and CDR2 is ANQGSEA. The germline V and J ends were trimmed by 4 bases and 6 bases, with 16 bases remaining between them. CDR3 coding DNA: TGCAGCGTTGTGAAAGCAGGGCTGACCGAGCAGTACTTC. Translation: CSVVKAGLTEQYF.

The gene calls are TRBV19 and TRBJ2-2; D remains ambiguous. The V gene lost 3 bases and the J gene lost 0 bases, with 8 bases spanning the gap. CDR1 is LNHDA, CDR2 SQIVND, per germline (reference sequence). The CDR3 spans 15 residues. The CDR3 here is CASSIVQPNTGELFF. In DNA form, the CDR3 reads TGTGCCAGTAGTATCGTCCAGCCGAACACCGGGGAGCTGTTTTTT.

This clone was seen only once. CDR3 loop: CSASKSYEQYF. The CDR3 nucleotides read TGCAGTGCTAGCAAAAGCTACGAGCAGTACTTC. The chain is built from TRBV20-1 and TRBJ2-7; D is unresolved. Per germline, CDR1 DFQATT and CDR2 SNEGSKA (reference sequence). This CDR3 region has 11 residues. Between the trimmed V and J ends, which lost 3 bases and 3 bases, there was a span of 6 bases.

This clone was seen once. The rearrangement uses TRBV4-1 and TRBJ1-5; the D is unclear. This CDR3 contains 16 residues. V lost 0 bases to trimming and J lost 5 bases, with 14 bases between them. The germline gives CDR1 MGHRA, CDR2 YSYEKL. The CDR3 loop reads CASSQDRWGDHQPQHF. The CDR3 bases are TGCGCCAGCAGCCAAGATAGGTGGGGTGATCATCAGCCCCAGCATTTT.

This chain connects TRBV6-1 to TRBJ1-4; 8 bases fit TRBD1. Germline V gene sequence: CDR1 MNHNS, CDR2 SASEGT. Trimming cost V 5 bases and J 4 bases; bases outside gene matches: 6. This CDR3 comprises 15 residues. This chain's CDR3 is CASSNTGGDNEKLFF. The CDR3 bases are TGTGCCAGCAGTAACACAGGGGGGGATAATGAAAAACTGTTTTTT.

This rearrangement joins TRBV19 to TRBJ2-7; D possibly corresponds to TRBD2 (6 bases). Looked up from germline, CDR1 is LNHDA and CDR2 is SQIVND (reference sequence). V lost 0 bases and J 3 bases, leaving 12 bases between the germline ends. The CDR3 totals 15 residues. CDR3 nucleotide sequence: TGTGCCAGTAGTATAGACCCCGGGAGCAACTACGAGCAGTACTTC. Protein: CASSIDPGSNYEQYF.

The gene calls are TRBV19 and TRBJ2-1; 8 bases are a match to TRBD2. This CDR3 is 15 amino acids long. V shed 1 base, J shed 6 bases, and the junction held 5 bases outside the gene matches. The germline V gene has CDR1 LNHDA and CDR2 SQIVND (reference sequence). DNA of the CDR3: TGTGCCAGTAGTATAGTATCCAGCGGGAGCAATGAGCAGTTCTTC. Its protein is CASSIVSSGSNEQFF. The full variable domain, in which reference TRBV19 and TRBJ2-1 provide the parts outside the CDR3, is DGGITQSPKYLFRKEGQNVTLSCEQNLNHDAMYWYRQDPGQGLRLIYYSQIVNDFQKGDIAEGYSVSREKKESFPLTVTSAQKNPTAFYLCASSIVSSGSNEQFFGPGTRLTVL.

V and J are TRBV5-4 and TRBJ2-3; D gene ambiguous. V was trimmed by 7 bases and J by 3 bases, leaving 6 bases between them. Germline CDR1 is SGHNT and CDR2 is YYREEE (reference sequence). The CDR3 runs 11 residues. The CDR3 is CASGSTDTQYF. DNA of the CDR3: TGTGCCAGCGGGTCTACAGATACGCAGTATTTT.

The rearrangement links TRBV18 to TRBJ1-5; 7 bases align to TRBD1. Germline CDR1 reads KGHSH; CDR2 reads LQKENI. This CDR3 comprises 16 residues. V shed 2 bases, J shed 2 bases, and the junction held 6 bases outside the gene matches. The CDR3 sequence is CASSPMGQSGNQPQHF. DNA for the CDR3: TGTGCCAGCTCACCAATGGGACAGAGCGGCAATCAGCCCCAGCATTTT.

The genes are TRBV11-2 and TRBJ2-7; D perhaps matches TRBD1 (5 bases). CDR1 SGHAT and CDR2 FQNNGV come from the germline V gene. This CDR3 has 13 residues. Trimming removed 6 bases from V and 0 bases from J, with 9 bases in between. Here the CDR3 DNA reads TGTGCCAGCAGTCCGACAGACTCCTACGAGCAGTACTTC. Its translation: CASSPTDSYEQYF.

J is TRBJ1-5 and V is TRBV7-9, with TRBD1 as a possible D gene (5 bases). V lost 3 bases and J lost 7, with 7 bases in between. CDR1 SEHNR and CDR2 FQNEAQ come from the germline V gene (reference sequence). The CDR3 sequence is 12 residues long. The CDR3, as DNA: TGTGCCAGCAGCTTTGGGGGGCAGCCCCAGCATTTT. Its translation: CASSFGGQPQHF.

The chain joins TRBV7-8 to TRBJ1-5; D gene unclear. Trimming cost V 5 bases and J 0 bases, with 14 bases left between them. The CDR3 consists of 16 residues. The germline gives CDR1 SGHVS, CDR2 FQNEAQ. The CDR3 loop is CASSERPASSNQPQHF. The CDR3 nucleotides are TGTGCCAGCAGCGAAAGGCCCGCTTCTAGCAATCAGCCCCAGCATTTT.

The genes are TRBV9 and TRBJ1-1; no clear D. The CDR3 is made up of 13 amino acids. Germline CDR1 reads SGDLS; CDR2 reads YYNGEE. V lost 0 bases and J 10 bases, leaving 13 bases between the germline ends. The DNA for the CDR3 is TGTGCCAGCAGCGTAGGAACAGAGGGTCGAGCTTTCTTT. Its protein is CASSVGTEGRAFF.

The chain combines TRBV5-6 with TRBJ1-1; tentative D call: TRBD1 (5 bases). Trimming took 1 base from V and 5 from J, leaving 24 bases between them. The CDR3 has 18 amino acids. Looked up from germline, CDR1 is SGHDT and CDR2 is YYEEEE. The CDR3 reads CASSLMARDAFRGTEAFF. The CDR3 region has the DNA TGTGCCAGCAGCTTGATGGCCCGGGACGCCTTTCGGGGGACTGAAGCTTTCTTT.

The V call is TRBV10-3, the J call TRBJ1-5; 7 bases line up with TRBD1. Germline-derived CDR1 and CDR2 are ENHRY and SYGVKD. The CDR3 loop spans 13 amino acids. The J segment lost 2 bases and the V segment lost 6 bases, leaving 1 base of the junction unmatched. The CDR3 spells CAIRGQRNQPQHF. The CDR3 coding sequence is TGTGCCATCAGGGGACAGCGCAATCAGCCCCAGCATTTT.

The chain combines TRBV4-2 with TRBJ2-1; TRBD2 matches at 13 bases. The germline V gene encodes CDR1 LGHNA and CDR2 YNFKEQ. The CDR3 totals 17 residues. After removal of 2 bases from V and 8 bases from J, the junction contained 9 bases not matched to a gene. CDR3 region: CASSQPSTSGGADEQFF. The CDR3 nucleotides read TGTGCCAGCAGCCAACCCTCTACTAGCGGGGGGGCCGATGAGCAGTTCTTC.

This rearrangement joins TRBV5-4 to TRBJ1-3; TRBD1 aligns across 8 bases. J lost 16 bases, V lost 0 bases, and 15 bases had no gene match. From germline, CDR1 is SGHNT and CDR2 YYREEE (reference sequence). The CDR3 is made up of 15 amino acids. Here the CDR3 DNA reads TGTGCCAGCAGCTTGGGCTTCACGTCGGACAGGGAAAGCTATTTT. Protein sequence: CASSLGFTSDRESYF.

This clone has just a few counts. The chain links TRBV18 to TRBJ2-2; 7 bases fit TRBD1. There are 16 residues in the CDR3. V lost 4 bases to trimming and J lost 0 bases; unmatched junction nucleotides: 5. The germline CDR1 and CDR2 sequences are KGHSH and LQKENI. The DNA for the CDR3 is TGTGCCAGCTCACGACAGGGCAGCCCGAACACCGGGGAGCTGTTTTTT. Its translation: CASSRQGSPNTGELFF.

The chain combines TRBV6-5 with TRBJ2-1, with TRBD2 identical over 10 bases. The CDR3 has 14 residues. V was pared by 5 bases and J by 5 bases, with 3 bases of the junction left unmatched. Per germline, CDR1 MNHEY and CDR2 SVGAGI. CDR3 loop: CASSRTSGNNEQFF. In nucleotides, the CDR3 is TGTGCCAGCAGTCGGACTAGCGGAAACAATGAGCAGTTCTTC.

The J gene is TRBJ1-4, the V gene TRBV6-1, with D possibly matching TRBD1 (6 bases). The CDR3 runs 16 residues. The germline gives CDR1 MNHNS, CDR2 SASEGT. V gave up 0 bases and J gave up 14 bases, with 22 bases separating them. In nucleotides, the CDR3 is TGTGCCAGCAGTGAAGCGGCAGGGGCCGTCGCGGAAGGTCTGTTTTTT. Translating gives CASSEAAGAVAEGLFF.

This chain links TRBV6-5 with TRBJ2-3; D is perhaps TRBD2 (6 bases). Germline values: CDR1 MNHEY, CDR2 SVGAGI. This CDR3 spans 14 amino acids. V lost 6 bases and J lost 2, with 12 bases in between. The CDR3 DNA follows: TGTGCCAGCAGGGAGGGACTGAACACAGATACGCAGTATTTT. It yields the protein CASREGLNTDTQYF.

The genes are TRBV11-2 and TRBJ2-2; D unclear. This CDR3 contains 15 residues. Germline V gene data show CDR1 as SGHAT and CDR2 as FQNNGV. V lost 1 base to trimming and J lost 5 bases, with 11 bases between them. The DNA of the CDR3 is TGTGCCAGCAGCTTAGCTGGCCCTCAGACCGGGGAGCTGTTTTTT. It specifies CASSLAGPQTGELFF.

This clone was picked up one time. The chain carries TRBV15 and TRBJ2-3; D call uncertain. In germline, CDR1 is LNHNV, CDR2 YYDKDF (reference sequence). This CDR3 has 10 residues. V was clipped by 7 bases and J by 7 bases, with 6 bases between them. CDR3 sequence reads: CATKFHTQYF. In DNA form, the CDR3 reads TGTGCCACCAAGTTCCATACGCAGTATTTT.

The J gene is TRBJ2-7, the V gene TRBV5-4; 11 nucleotides align to TRBD1. Per germline, CDR1 SGHNT and CDR2 YYREEE (reference sequence). The length of the CDR3 is 15 residues. Trimming at V came to 3 bases and at J to 2 bases, leaving 4 bases not matched to a gene. CDR3 DNA: TGTGCCAGCAGCTGGGGACAGGGGGGTACCTACGAGCAGTACTTC. Protein product: CASSWGQGGTYEQYF.

This clone was recorded only once. This chain connects TRBV27 to TRBJ1-6; tentative D call: TRBD1 (6 bases). Germline V lookup: CDR1 MNHEY, CDR2 SMNVEV (reference sequence). Trimming stripped 1 base from V and 8 bases from J, with 12 bases between. The CDR3 loop spans 15 amino acids. CDR3 DNA: TGTGCCAGCAGTTTATTTGGGACAATGGATTCACCCCTCCACTTT. Translating it yields CASSLFGTMDSPLHF.

V and J are TRBV9 and TRBJ2-1; 13 bases fit TRBD2. The CDR3 extends over 17 amino acids. Per germline, CDR1 SGDLS and CDR2 YYNGEE. J was trimmed by 9 bases and V by 3 bases; bases with no gene match: 12. Here the CDR3 reads CASSALPLAGGRGEQFF. The CDR3 coding sequence is TGTGCCAGCAGCGCCTTACCACTAGCGGGGGGGCGAGGTGAGCAGTTCTTC.